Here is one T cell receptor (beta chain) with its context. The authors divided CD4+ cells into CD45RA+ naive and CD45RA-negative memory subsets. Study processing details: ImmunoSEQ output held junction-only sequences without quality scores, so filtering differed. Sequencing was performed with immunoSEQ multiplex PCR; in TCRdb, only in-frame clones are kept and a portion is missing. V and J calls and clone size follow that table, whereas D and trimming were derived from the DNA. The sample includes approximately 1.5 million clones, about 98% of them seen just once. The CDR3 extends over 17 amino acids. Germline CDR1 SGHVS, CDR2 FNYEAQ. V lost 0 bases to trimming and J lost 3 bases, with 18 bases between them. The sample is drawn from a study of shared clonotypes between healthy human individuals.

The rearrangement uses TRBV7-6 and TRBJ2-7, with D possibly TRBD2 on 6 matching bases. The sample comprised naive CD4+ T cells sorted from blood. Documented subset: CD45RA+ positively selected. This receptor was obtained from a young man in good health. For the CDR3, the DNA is TGTGCCAGCAGCTTAGCTAGCGGAGGGGCCGCTATCTACGAGCAGTACTTC. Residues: CASSLASGGAAIYEQYF.